This T cell receptor beta chain came from a study of CD8+CD57+ T cells in acquired aplastic anemia listed by TCRdb under 2018. The study in broad terms: A mean of around 3.2 ug of DNA, ranging from roughly 0.2 to 27.4 ug, was extracted from sorted CD4+ and CD8+ cells. For healthy donor samples, the average read count was approximately 10 million for CD4+ cells and roughly 11 million for CD8+ cells.

In this study, sorted CD4+ and CD8+ T cells from the blood of healthy subjects and of severe aplastic anemia patients had their TCR repertoires deep-sequenced. Ficoll-Paque density gradient centrifugation was used to isolate peripheral blood mononuclear cells. Before DNA was extracted, CD4+ and CD8+ T cells were sorted using either FACS or magnetic beads. Profiling of TCR beta VDJ combinations and CDR3 sequences used genomic DNA as the template. An Illumina HiSeq 2000 was the platform used for TCR repertoire sequencing. The published analysis was carried out like this. TRBV/TRBJ rearrangement plots, CDR3 size and DJ length profiles, and Simpson's diversity index were used to evaluate the repertoires. The most abundant DNA sequence in the deep sequencing data was taken as the immunodominant clone. CDR3 amino acid sequences were screened for sharing across subjects and were compared with published repertoires and the VDJdb database. TCRdb trimmed the raw reads at Q25, called clones with MiXCR and kept productive beta chains. CDR3 protein duplicates are merged, each entry listing the most common genes and DNA. The V and J calls come from TCRdb's annotation, not from the publication. The sample table holds roughly 86,000 distinct CDR3 sequences, of which 40% to 50% were seen once. The ten largest make up over 50% of the sample.

Summary of the overall study and its limitations: Patients and healthy controls showed no significant difference in CD8+ Simpson's diversity (P=0.060). Although 25 to 30 CD8+ CDR3 sequences were shared by patients and controls, these sequences appeared highly expressed in patients and within the immunodominant clones of patients.

Of note for this clonotype: Its antigen is currently not known. In this CDR3 the conserved last residue, phenylalanine or tryptophan, is missing, so a read error is likely. Because the CDR3's place on the DNA is in doubt, the DNA is left out and the CDR3 is given as listed by TCRdb.

The CDR3 is 9 residues long, ends included. CDR1 is given as SGHRS and CDR2 as YFSETQ, both from the germline V gene. Sequencing input: sorted CD4+, CD8+, or CD8+CD57+ T cells (not recorded which) from PBMCs. The rearranged segments are TRBV5-1 and TRBJ2-7; TRBD2, the table's D call, was not compared with the DNA. This clonotype was obtained from a human donor in good health, serving as a control. The CDR3 has the sequence CASSLGAAG.